The 25 T cell receptor beta chains given below trace back to one sample, sequenced in a study of identical twins. TCRdb fed the 5' RACE reads into MiXCR, producing one record per CDR3 protein. The repertoire holds roughly 1.6 million distinct CDR3 sequences, with around 29% as singletons. Sequenced material: cord blood. These receptor sequences come from a newborn girl in good health.

This sequence joins TRBV7-2 and TRBJ1-1; D remains unclear. CDR3 length: 14 amino acids. Germline CDR1 SGHTA, CDR2 FQGNSA. Trimming took 3 bases from V and 0 from J, leaving 8 bases between them. CDR3 protein: CASSLGNMNTEAFF. The CDR3 DNA reads TGTGCCAGCAGCTTGGGGAACATGAACACTGAAGCTTTCTTT. The complete variable domain, with remaining parts taken from reference TRBV7-2 and TRBJ1-1, reads GAGVSQSPSNKVTEKGKDVELRCDPISGHTALYWYRQSLGQGLEFLIYFQGNSAPDKSGLPSDRFSAERTGGSVSTLTIQRTQQEDSAVYLCASSLGNMNTEAFFGQGTRLTVV.

This chain uses TRBV12-3 or TRBV12-4 with TRBJ1-1, with a possible D match to TRBD1 (6 bases). This CDR3 has 16 residues. The V gene lost 6 bases and the J gene lost 2 bases, with 19 bases spanning the gap. CDR3 bases: TGTGCCAGCAGAGATAGTGGGGGGGCGGGAAACACTGAAGCTTTCTTT. Protein sequence: CASRDSGGAGNTEAFF.

This sequence joins TRBV3-1 and TRBJ2-3, with D perhaps TRBD1 (6 bases). Trimming stripped 0 bases from V and 6 bases from J, with 13 bases between. This CDR3 comprises 15 residues. CDR1 is LGHDT, CDR2 YNNKEL, per germline (reference sequence). The CDR3 coding sequence is TGTGCCAGCAGCCAAGATCGGGGAACAGGGGATACGCAGTATTTT. This gives the protein CASSQDRGTGDTQYF.

The chain links TRBV7-2 to TRBJ2-5; D possibly corresponds to TRBD2 (5 bases). The end of the DNA fits TRBJ2-7 better, so the J call may be wrong. Germline V gives CDR1 SGHTA, CDR2 FQGNSA. The CDR3 length is 17 residues. CDR3 protein: CASSLASTQLGRNEQYF. CDR3 coding DNA: TGTGCCAGCAGCTTAGCAAGTACGCAGCTTGGGAGAAACGAGCAGTACTTC.

V and J are TRBV7-2 and TRBJ1-4; D remains unclear. Per germline, CDR1 SGHTA and CDR2 FQGNSA. The germline V and J ends were trimmed by 1 base and 5 bases, with 11 bases remaining between them. This CDR3 has 15 amino acids. The CDR3 here is CASSLGPGLNEKLFF. In DNA form, the CDR3 reads TGTGCCAGCAGCTTAGGCCCAGGCCTAAATGAAAAACTGTTTTTT.

This clonotype was counted only a few times. This chain connects TRBV2 to TRBJ1-5; maybe TRBD1 (6 bases). This CDR3 has 16 residues. Germline V gene lookup returns CDR1 SNHLY and CDR2 FYNNEI. Deletions cut 6 bases from V and 3 bases from J, with 18 bases between. The CDR3 loop is CASRATQGIPNQPQHF. The CDR3 DNA follows: TGTGCCAGCAGAGCGACTCAGGGGATCCCCAATCAGCCCCAGCATTTT.

This clonotype was seen only a few times. The J gene is TRBJ2-1, the V gene TRBV20-1, with D maybe TRBD2 (5 bases). Trimming took 0 bases from V and 4 from J, leaving 13 bases between them. From germline, CDR1 is DFQATT and CDR2 SNEGSKA (reference sequence). CDR3 length: 15 residues. The CDR3 spells CSARDQVASYNEQFF. CDR3 in DNA: TGCAGTGCTAGAGATCAGGTAGCGTCATACAATGAGCAGTTCTTC.

Worth noting for this clonotype: The junction and the germline gene differ at one end; a read error may be behind it. This sequence joins TRBV28 and TRBJ2-7; 8 bases match TRBD2. CDR3 length: 14 amino acids. Germline lookup yields CDR1 MDHEN and CDR2 SYDVKM. Here the CDR3 DNA reads TGTGCCAGCCGTTTGACTAGCGTGTTCTACGAGCAGTACTTC. Protein sequence: CASRLTSVFYEQYF.

V and J are TRBV29-1 and TRBJ1-1; 7 nucleotides line up with TRBD1. The CDR3 sequence is 13 residues long. Germline V gene data show CDR1 as SQVTM and CDR2 as ANQGSEA. The trim removed 3 bases at V and 5 bases at J, leaving 6 bases unmatched. CDR3 sequence (DNA): TGCAGCGTTGATGACAGGGTTGGGACTGAAGCTTTCTTT. This sequence encodes CSVDDRVGTEAFF.

The J gene is TRBJ2-1, the V gene TRBV12-3 or TRBV12-4, with 7 positions matching TRBD1. J lost 2 bases, V lost 8 bases, and 9 bases had no gene match. The CDR3 has 15 amino acids. CDR3 residues: CASRPVGGAYNEQFF. The CDR3 nucleotides are TGTGCCAGCCGCCCGGTAGGGGGCGCCTACAATGAGCAGTTCTTC.

The rearrangement links TRBV6-1 to TRBJ2-1, with 9 bases matching TRBD2. J lost 2 bases, V lost 6 bases, and 5 bases had no gene match. Germline V gene sequence: CDR1 MNHNS, CDR2 SASEGT. The CDR3 runs 15 residues. CDR3 in amino acids: CASREREVPYNEQFF. The CDR3 DNA is TGTGCCAGCAGGGAGCGGGAGGTCCCCTACAATGAGCAGTTCTTC.

The J gene is TRBJ1-6, the V gene TRBV6-1, with D perhaps matching TRBD1 (5 bases). The length of the CDR3 is 18 residues. Trimming cost V 0 bases and J 2 bases, with 14 bases left between them. Germline CDR1 is MNHNS and CDR2 is SASEGT. The CDR3 loop is CASSEALEGLTYNSPLHF. Here the CDR3 DNA reads TGTGCCAGCAGTGAAGCGCTAGAGGGGCTTACCTATAATTCACCCCTCCACTTT.

This clonotype was found a few times. The chain couples TRBV11-2 to TRBJ2-1; 10 bases match TRBD2. The DNA end is more similar to TRBJ2-7, so the J call may be wrong. Germline V gene data show CDR1 as SGHAT and CDR2 as FQNNGV. The CDR3 totals 18 residues. CDR3 in amino acids: CASSFFNSGRTPNNEQYF. As DNA, the CDR3 is TGTGCCAGCAGCTTTTTCAATAGCGGGAGGACTCCCAACAATGAGCAGTACTTC.

This clonotype was counted only a few times. This chain joins TRBV7-2 and TRBJ2-3; D is unclear. The CDR3 covers 14 residues. The ends were cut back, 0 bases at V and 3 bases at J, with 7 bases in the middle. The germline gives CDR1 SGHTA, CDR2 FQGNSA. CDR3 in amino acids: CASSLAGWTDTQYF. Written as DNA, the CDR3 is TGTGCCAGCAGCTTAGCGGGGTGGACAGATACGCAGTATTTT.

This clonotype was counted a few times. The genes are TRBV28 and TRBJ2-7; possible D gene TRBD1, 5 bases. Trimming pared 7 bases from V and 7 bases from J, leaving 20 bases between. This CDR3 has 14 amino acids. In germline, CDR1 is MDHEN, CDR2 SYDVKM. The CDR3 bases are TGTGCCAGCACCTATCTTGGGGCAAACTTGGAGCAGTACTTC. It specifies CASTYLGANLEQYF. Together with reference TRBV28 and TRBJ2-7, the CDR3 gives the full variable domain: DVKVTQSSRYLVKRTGEKVFLECVQDMDHENMFWYRQDPGLGLRLIYFSYDVKMKEKGDIPEGYSVSREKKERFSLILESASTNQTSMYLCASTYLGANLEQYFGPGTRLTVT.

The chain employs TRBV12-3 or TRBV12-4 and TRBJ1-1; D gene uncertain. CDR3 size: 13 residues. V shed 5 bases and J shed 9 bases, with 16 bases lying between them. The CDR3 coding sequence is TGTGCCAGCAGTCCACAGCCCGCCGGCCAAGCTTTCTTT. It yields the protein CASSPQPAGQAFF.

This clonotype was detected many times. The chain links TRBV29-1 to TRBJ2-6, with D unresolved. The CDR3 length is 15 residues. Germline V CDR1 and CDR2: SQVTM, ANQGSEA. Deletions cut 0 bases from V and 0 bases from J, with 6 bases between. The CDR3 protein is CSVEDWDSGANVLTF. The DNA of the CDR3 is TGCAGCGTTGAAGACTGGGACTCTGGGGCCAACGTCCTGACTTTC. The whole variable domain, filled in from reference TRBV29-1 and TRBJ2-6, reads SAVISQKPSRDICQRGTSLTIQCQVDSQVTMMFWYRQQPGQSLTLIATANQGSEATYESGFVIDKFPISRPNLTFSTLTVSNMSPEDSSIYLCSVEDWDSGANVLTFGAGSRLTVL.

The V gene is TRBV28, the J gene TRBJ2-3, with TRBD2 as a possible D gene (6 bases). Germline V gene sequence: CDR1 MDHEN, CDR2 SYDVKM. Trimming removed 8 bases from V and 8 bases from J, with 17 bases in between. The CDR3 runs 13 residues. CDR3 coding DNA: TGTGCCAGCGAAGAAGCCCTGGGGGGTACGCAGTATTTT. This encodes CASEEALGGTQYF. Supplemented by reference TRBV28 and TRBJ2-3, the full variable domain reads DVKVTQSSRYLVKRTGEKVFLECVQDMDHENMFWYRQDPGLGLRLIYFSYDVKMKEKGDIPEGYSVSREKKERFSLILESASTNQTSMYLCASEEALGGTQYFGPGTRLTVL.

This sequence joins TRBV5-1 and TRBJ2-7, with 7 bases lining up with TRBD1. The J segment lost 3 bases and the V segment lost 0 bases, leaving 6 bases of the junction unmatched. There are 15 residues in the CDR3. Germline V gene sequence: CDR1 SGHRS, CDR2 YFSETQ. The CDR3 region has the DNA TGCGCCAGCAGCTTGGCCGGGGACAGCTACTACGAGCAGTACTTC. Translated: CASSLAGDSYYEQYF. The full variable domain, completed using reference TRBV5-1 and TRBJ2-7, is KAGVTQTPRYLIKTRGQQVTLSCSPISGHRSVSWYQQTPGQGLQFLFEYFSETQRNKGNFPGRFSGRQFSNSRSEMNVSTLELGDSALYLCASSLAGDSYYEQYFGPGTRLTVT.

The table lists this clonotype with a few counts. The CDR3 sequence: CATSDRNRLAGADTQYF. CDR3 bases: TGTGCCACCAGTGATCGGAATAGACTAGCGGGAGCAGATACGCAGTATTTT. The chain recombines TRBV24-1 with TRBJ2-3, with TRBD2 matching over 12 bases. The CDR3 loop spans 17 amino acids. CDR1 and CDR2 from the germline V gene are KGHDR and SFDVKD. Unmatched junction bases numbered 7, after V lost 3 bases and J lost 4 bases.

This clonotype came up a few times. The chain carries TRBV15 and TRBJ2-1; 7 nucleotides line up with TRBD2. CDR1 is LNHNV and CDR2 is YYDKDF in the germline V gene (reference sequence). V was clipped by 3 bases and J by 2 bases; unmatched bases: 10. CDR3 length: 17 residues. The CDR3, as DNA: TGTGCCACCAGCAGTGGACTGACTGGGGGGGCCTACAATGAGCAGTTCTTC. The encoded protein is CATSSGLTGGAYNEQFF. Filled out from reference TRBV15 and TRBJ2-1, the complete variable domain reads DAMVIQNPRYQVTQFGKPVTLSCSQTLNHNVMYWYQQKSSQAPKLLFHYYDKDFNNEADTPDNFQSRRPNTSFCFLDIRSPGLGDTAMYLCATSSGLTGGAYNEQFFGPGTRLTVL.

The chain recombines TRBV10-3 with TRBJ2-7, with TRBD1 identical over 8 bases. V gave up 3 bases and J gave up 5 bases; unmatched junction bases: 6. This CDR3 region has 14 residues. Germline V lookup: CDR1 ENHRY, CDR2 SYGVKD. Written as DNA, the CDR3 is TGTGCCATCAGTGACAACAGGGGGAGAGACGAGCAGTACTTC. Translating gives CAISDNRGRDEQYF.

The chain couples TRBV28 to TRBJ1-1; unclear D gene. The CDR3 length is 14 residues. The V gene's germline CDR1 is MDHEN and CDR2 SYDVKM. V was trimmed by 8 bases and J by 1 base, leaving 14 bases between them. The CDR3 nucleotides read TGTGCCAGCGCGTGTCGTCCGAGGAACACTGAAGCTTTCTTT. Its protein is CASACRPRNTEAFF.

The chain employs TRBV6-5 and TRBJ2-7, with 7 bases aligning to TRBD2. Germline V lookup: CDR1 MNHEY, CDR2 SVGAGI. J was trimmed by 2 bases and V by 2 bases; bases with no gene match: 6. This CDR3 region has 15 residues. The DNA for the CDR3 is TGTGCCAGCAGTTACGGCGGGAGTAGGGCCTACGAGCAGTACTTC. Translating gives CASSYGGSRAYEQYF.

This sequence joins TRBV12-3 or TRBV12-4 and TRBJ1-1; D unclear. With 2 bases removed from V and 11 bases from J, the gap between germline ends came to 9 bases. CDR3 length: 11 residues. DNA of the CDR3: TGTGCCAGCAGTTTAAAGGGTGTGGCTTTCTTT. Its protein is CASSLKGVAFF.